The T cell receptor (beta chain) described here comes from a study of post-analysis software for immune sequencing data. This clonotype was observed a few times. The antigen remains undetermined. Germline assignment: CDR1 MNHEY and CDR2 SMNVEV (reference sequence). The germline V and J ends were trimmed by 2 bases and 5 bases, with 22 bases remaining between them. This CDR3 spans 17 amino acids. Incorporated into the TCR beta cDNA libraries were unique molecular identifiers, which served to reduce PCR and sequencing biases. TCRdb reprocessed the PCR reads with MiXCR, giving one entry per CDR3 protein. The data hold around 440,000 distinct CDR3 sequences, with roughly 45% observed a single time. The study, taken as a whole, reports: Relative to controls, patients had five TRBV segments at higher frequency, with TRBV5-6, TRBV5-1 and TRBV20-1 among these.

This TCR came from a girl aged 5 to 17 with multiple sclerosis. The genes are TRBV27 and TRBJ2-7, with D possibly TRBD2 on 6 matching bases. Sequenced material: blood. The CDR3 nucleotides read TGTGCCAGCAGTTTAACCCCGAGACTAGTCGCTGGCAACGAGCAGTACTTC. Its protein is CASSLTPRLVAGNEQYF.